This paragraph reports one T cell receptor beta chain. The junction differs from germline at one of its ends, possibly a read error. The data originate from a study of glioma-infiltrating T cells after dendritic cell vaccination. Study context: Samples are from glioblastoma patients in Phase I and II dendritic cell vaccine trials. Patients received autologous tumor lysate-pulsed dendritic cell vaccination between about 2002 and 2013. Dendritic cells derived from monocytes and pulsed with autologous tumor lysate formed the vaccine.

Profiling relied on immunoSEQ multiplex PCR, and the TCRdb table lists in-frame clones only, not all of them. The table records roughly 100,000 clones, about 85% of them present only once. This clonotype was obtained from a human donor with glioblastoma. The sequencing used blood, collected before dendritic cell vaccination.

The CDR3 loop reads CSVLNCGYTF. Written as DNA, the CDR3 is TGCAGCGTGCTGAACTGTGGCTACACCTTC. The chain carries TRBV29-1 and TRBJ1-2; no clear D gene. The CDR3 has 10 residues. Germline values: CDR1 SQVTM, CDR2 ANQGSEA.